This entry features one T cell receptor (beta chain) sequence. The target antigen is unknown. These data belong to a study of cytomegalovirus exposure and HLA in healthy donors. For the study at large: There were a few hundred genotyped donors. Of these, about 86% fell in the genetic ancestry cluster associated with self-reported Caucasian donors. Broader study findings: Later analysis demonstrated an association between a missense DCLRE1C variant and TCR beta V- and J-gene trimming. A later analysis reported that several of the most significant clusters appeared to be linked to common viral pathogens, among them Epstein-Barr virus. In a later analysis, HLA-C alleles had the fewest associated TCRs, DRB1 alleles the most.

It was with 60 Vbeta and 13 Jbeta primers that the PCR ran. Assay: immunoSEQ multiplex PCR; the TCRdb copy retains only in-frame clones and omits some. The sample lists over 150,000 clones, around 79% occurring once. CDR1 is MNHEY, CDR2 SVGAGI, per germline. This CDR3 has 14 residues. V dropped 8 bases and J dropped 6; count of bases not matched to a gene: 8. The sample consisted of PBMCs. This TCR derives from a man aged 18 to 29 in good health and CMV-seronegative. The chain is built from TRBV6-5 and TRBJ2-5; 11 bases fit TRBD1. The CDR3 DNA is TGTGCCAGCTCGAGGACAGGGGGCGGGAAGACCCAGTACTTC. Protein sequence: CASSRTGGGKTQYF.